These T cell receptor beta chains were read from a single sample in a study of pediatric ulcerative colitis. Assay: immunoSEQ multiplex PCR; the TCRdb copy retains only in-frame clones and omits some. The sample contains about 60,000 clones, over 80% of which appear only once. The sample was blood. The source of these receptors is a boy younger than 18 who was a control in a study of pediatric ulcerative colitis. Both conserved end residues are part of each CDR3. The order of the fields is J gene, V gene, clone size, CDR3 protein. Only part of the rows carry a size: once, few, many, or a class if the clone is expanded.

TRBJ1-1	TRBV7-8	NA	CASTRLKTGVAEAFF
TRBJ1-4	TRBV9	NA	CASSVGTAVGEKLFF
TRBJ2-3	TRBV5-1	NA	CASSPETGEADTQYF
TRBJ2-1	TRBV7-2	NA	CASSLAGQALPYNEQFF
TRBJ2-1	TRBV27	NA	CASSLSDGSLYNEQFF
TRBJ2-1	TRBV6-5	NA	CASSQRTSGEQFF
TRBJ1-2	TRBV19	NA	CASSIEPRLGYGYTF
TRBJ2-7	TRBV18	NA	CASSLIGGMTNYEQYF
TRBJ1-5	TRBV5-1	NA	CASSPRAGSGQPQHF
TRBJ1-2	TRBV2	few	CASSRTANYGYTF
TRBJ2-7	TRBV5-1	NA	CASSLREGYEQYF
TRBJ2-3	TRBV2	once	CASEGLADTDTQYF
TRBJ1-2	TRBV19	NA	CASTSGTAPDGYGYTF
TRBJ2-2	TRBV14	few	CASSLSTGSEVELFF
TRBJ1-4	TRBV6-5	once	CASSFRQGGTEKLFF
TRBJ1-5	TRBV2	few	CASRTGLNQPQHF
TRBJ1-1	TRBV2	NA	CASSTGQGDTEAFF
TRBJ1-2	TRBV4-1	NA	CASSGQANYGYTF
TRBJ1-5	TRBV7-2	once	CASSLVFPMGGSNQPQHF
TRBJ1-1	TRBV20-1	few	CSAAAVEAFF
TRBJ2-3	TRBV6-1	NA	CASSEVSGAGTDTQYF
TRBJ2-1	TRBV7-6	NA	CASSHGWGSYNEQFF
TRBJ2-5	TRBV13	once	CASSKRTRGETQYF
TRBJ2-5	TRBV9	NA	CASGGRDGETQYF
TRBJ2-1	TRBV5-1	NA	CASSLAEASGSDRFF
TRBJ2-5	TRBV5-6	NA	CASSRDYQSYQETQYF
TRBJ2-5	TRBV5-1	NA	CASSSGQFQETQYF
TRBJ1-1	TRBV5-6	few	CASSLYSLNTEAFF
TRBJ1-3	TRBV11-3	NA	CASTTLGGNTIYF
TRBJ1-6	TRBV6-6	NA	CASSYGGGLTSPLHF
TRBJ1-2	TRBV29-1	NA	CSVEAGIYGYTF
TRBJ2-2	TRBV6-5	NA	CASRRGGQSGELFF
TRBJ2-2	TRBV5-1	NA	CASSHNSGHGELFF
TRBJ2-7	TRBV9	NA	CASSVGTVDSYEQYF
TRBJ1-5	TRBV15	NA	CATSRHPGQLISNQPQHF
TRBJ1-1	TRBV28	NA	CASSLGPEAFF
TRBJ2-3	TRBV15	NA	CATRISGGAGDTQYF
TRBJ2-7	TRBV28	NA	CASSAPGQGTYEQYF
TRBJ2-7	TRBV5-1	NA	CASSVLLAGETVFKQYF
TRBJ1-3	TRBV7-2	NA	CASSLERSGNTIYF
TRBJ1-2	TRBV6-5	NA	CASSYNRANHYGYTF
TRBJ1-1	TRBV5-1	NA	CASSLGQGANAEAFF
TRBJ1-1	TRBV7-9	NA	CASSPGQGARIKNTEAFF
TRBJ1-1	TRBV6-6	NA	CASSQPTTGEAFF